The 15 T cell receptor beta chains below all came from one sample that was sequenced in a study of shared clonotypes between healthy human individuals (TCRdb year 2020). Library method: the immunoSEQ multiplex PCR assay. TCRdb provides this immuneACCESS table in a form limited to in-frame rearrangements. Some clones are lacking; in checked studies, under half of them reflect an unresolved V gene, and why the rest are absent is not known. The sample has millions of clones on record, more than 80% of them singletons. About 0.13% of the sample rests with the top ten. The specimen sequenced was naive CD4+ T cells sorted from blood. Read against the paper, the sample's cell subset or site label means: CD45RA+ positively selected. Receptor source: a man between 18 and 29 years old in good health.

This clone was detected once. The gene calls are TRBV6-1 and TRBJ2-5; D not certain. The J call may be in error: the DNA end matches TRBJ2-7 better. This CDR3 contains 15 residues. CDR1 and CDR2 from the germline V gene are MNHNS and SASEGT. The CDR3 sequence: CASSEIAREFYEQYF. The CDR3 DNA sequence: TGTGCCAGCAGTGAAATCGCAAGGGAATTCTACGAGCAGTACTTC.

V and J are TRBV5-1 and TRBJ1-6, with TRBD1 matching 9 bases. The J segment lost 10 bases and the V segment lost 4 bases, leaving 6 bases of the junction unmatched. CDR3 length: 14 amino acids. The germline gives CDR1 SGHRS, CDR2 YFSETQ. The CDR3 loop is CASSGDRERSPLHF. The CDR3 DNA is TGCGCCAGCAGCGGGGACAGGGAGCGGTCACCCCTCCACTTT.

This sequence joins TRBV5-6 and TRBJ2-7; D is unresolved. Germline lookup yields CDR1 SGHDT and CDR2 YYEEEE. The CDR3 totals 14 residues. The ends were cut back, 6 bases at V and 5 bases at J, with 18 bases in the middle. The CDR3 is CASTDFGGGHEQYF. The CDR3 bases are TGTGCCAGCACCGATTTTGGTGGTGGACACGAGCAGTACTTC.

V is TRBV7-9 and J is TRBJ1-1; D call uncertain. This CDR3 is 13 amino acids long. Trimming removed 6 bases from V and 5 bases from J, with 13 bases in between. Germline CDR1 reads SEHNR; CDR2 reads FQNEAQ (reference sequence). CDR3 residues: CASSKGAGTEAFF. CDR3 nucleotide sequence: TGTGCCAGCAGTAAGGGCGCGGGAACTGAAGCTTTCTTT.

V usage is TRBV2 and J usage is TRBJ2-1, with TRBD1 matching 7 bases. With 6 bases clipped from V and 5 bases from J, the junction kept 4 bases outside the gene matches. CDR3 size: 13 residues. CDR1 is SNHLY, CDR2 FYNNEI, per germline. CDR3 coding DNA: TGTGCCAGCAGCTGGGACAGAAACAATGAGCAGTTCTTC. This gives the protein CASSWDRNNEQFF.

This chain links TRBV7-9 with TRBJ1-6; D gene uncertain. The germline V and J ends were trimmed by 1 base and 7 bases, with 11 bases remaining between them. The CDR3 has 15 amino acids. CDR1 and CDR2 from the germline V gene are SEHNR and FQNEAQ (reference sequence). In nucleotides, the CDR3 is TGTGCCAGCAGCTTAGTAGGCAGACTAAATTCACCCCTCCACTTT. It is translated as CASSLVGRLNSPLHF.

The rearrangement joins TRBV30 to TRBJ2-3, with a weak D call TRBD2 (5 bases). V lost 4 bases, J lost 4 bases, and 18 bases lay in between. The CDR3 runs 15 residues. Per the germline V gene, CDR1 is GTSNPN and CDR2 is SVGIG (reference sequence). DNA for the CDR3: TGTGCCTGGAAACGGGAACTAGTATGGGCAGATACGCAGTATTTT. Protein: CAWKRELVWADTQYF.

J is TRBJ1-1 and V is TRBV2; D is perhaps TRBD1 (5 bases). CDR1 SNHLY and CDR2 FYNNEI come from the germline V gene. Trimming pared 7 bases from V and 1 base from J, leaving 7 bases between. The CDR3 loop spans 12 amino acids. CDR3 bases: TGTGCCAGCAAGACAGCGAACACTGAAGCTTTCTTT. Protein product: CASKTANTEAFF.

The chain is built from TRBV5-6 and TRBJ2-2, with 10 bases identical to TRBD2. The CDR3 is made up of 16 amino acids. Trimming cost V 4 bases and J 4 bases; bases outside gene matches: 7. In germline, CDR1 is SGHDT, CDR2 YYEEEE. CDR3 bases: TGTGCCAGCAGCCGGGGTCTAGCGGGGGCCACCGGGGAGCTGTTTTTT. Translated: CASSRGLAGATGELFF. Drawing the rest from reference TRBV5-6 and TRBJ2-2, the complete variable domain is DAGVTQSPTHLIKTRGQQVTLRCSPKSGHDTVSWYQQALGQGPQFIFQYYEEEERQRGNFPDRFSGHQFPNYSSELNVNALLLGDSALYLCASSRGLAGATGELFFGEGSRLTVL.

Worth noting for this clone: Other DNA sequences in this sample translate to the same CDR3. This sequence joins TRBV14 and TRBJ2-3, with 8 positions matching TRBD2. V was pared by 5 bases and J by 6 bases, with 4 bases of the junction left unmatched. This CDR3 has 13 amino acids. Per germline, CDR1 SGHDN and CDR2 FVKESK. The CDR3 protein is CASSTRLADTQYF. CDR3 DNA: TGTGCCAGCAGCACCAGACTAGCGGATACGCAGTATTTT.

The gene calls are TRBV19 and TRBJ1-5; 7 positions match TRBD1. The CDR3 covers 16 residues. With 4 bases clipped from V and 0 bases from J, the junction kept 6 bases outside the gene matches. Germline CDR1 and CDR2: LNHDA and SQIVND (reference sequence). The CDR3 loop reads CASSRMGQTSNQPQHF. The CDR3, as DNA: TGTGCCAGTAGTAGAATGGGACAGACTAGCAATCAGCCCCAGCATTTT.

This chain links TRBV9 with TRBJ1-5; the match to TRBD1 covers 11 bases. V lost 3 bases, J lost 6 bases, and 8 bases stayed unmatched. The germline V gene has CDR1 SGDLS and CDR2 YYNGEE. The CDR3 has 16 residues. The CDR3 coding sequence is TGTGCCAGCAGCGAAAAGGGACAGGGGGTCCGTCAGCCCCAGCATTTT. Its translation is CASSEKGQGVRQPQHF.

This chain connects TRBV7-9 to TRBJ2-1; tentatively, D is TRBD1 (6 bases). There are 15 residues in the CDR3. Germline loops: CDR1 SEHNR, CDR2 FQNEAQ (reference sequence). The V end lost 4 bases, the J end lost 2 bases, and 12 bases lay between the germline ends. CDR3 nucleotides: TGTGCCAGCAGCTGGACAGCTGGAACCTACAATGAGCAGTTCTTC. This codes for CASSWTAGTYNEQFF.

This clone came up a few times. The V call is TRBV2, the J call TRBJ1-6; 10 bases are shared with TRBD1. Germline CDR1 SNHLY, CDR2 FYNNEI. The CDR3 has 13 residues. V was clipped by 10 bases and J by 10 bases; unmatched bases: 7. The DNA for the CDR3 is TGTGCCACGACGACAGGGGGCGCATCACCCCTCCACTTT. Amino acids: CATTTGGASPLHF.

This chain's CDR3 is CASGTLNEQFF. CDR3 nucleotides: TGTGCCAGCGGGACACTTAATGAGCAGTTCTTC. J is TRBJ2-1 and V is TRBV5-4, with TRBD1 as a possible D gene (6 bases). The length of the CDR3 is 11 residues. V lost 7 bases to trimming and J lost 7 bases, with 9 bases between them. Germline lookup yields CDR1 SGHNT and CDR2 YYREEE (reference sequence).